Below, 29 T cell receptor beta chains from the same sample are listed, as sequenced in a study of T cells expressing NK-cell markers. TCRdb re-called the 5' RACE reads, yielding one record per CDR3 amino acid sequence without DNA. Recorded for this sample: about 460,000 distinct CDR3 sequences. Specimen: blood T cells: a sorted CD56 or NKG2C T cell subset, CD4+ or CD8+ T cells, or bulk PBMC T cells (not recorded which). These receptors all come from a woman in her forties or fifties in good health.

The rearrangement joins TRBV12-3 or TRBV12-4 to TRBJ1-4. CDR3 length: 14 residues. Here the CDR3 reads CASSALPGGEKLFF.

This chain links TRBV15 with TRBJ1-6; the D call from TCRdb, TRBD1, cannot be confirmed without DNA. The CDR3 loop spans 14 amino acids. Germline CDR1 is LNHNV and CDR2 is YYDKDF (reference sequence). The CDR3 loop is CATRGDRANSPLHF.

This chain connects TRBV6-2 or TRBV6-3 to TRBJ1-5; no DNA is available, so the TRBD1 call from TCRdb remains unchecked. The V gene's germline CDR1 is MNHEY and CDR2 SVGEGT. The CDR3 sequence is 14 residues long. The CDR3 is CASSSRTGRAPQHF.

The CDR3 sequence is CSVSLADTQYF. The genes are TRBV29-1 and TRBJ2-3. Germline CDR1 and CDR2: SQVTM and ANQGSEA. The CDR3 loop spans 11 amino acids.

This sequence joins TRBV20-1 and TRBJ2-4; there is no DNA to check the TCRdb D call of TRBD1. Germline V gene data show CDR1 as DFQATT and CDR2 as SNEGSKA (reference sequence). The CDR3 extends over 13 amino acids. The CDR3 here is CSAPRPGRNIQYF.

The chain recombines TRBV12-3 or TRBV12-4 with TRBJ2-5; TCRdb returns TRBD2, unconfirmable since there is no DNA. The CDR3 runs 17 residues. The CDR3 loop is CASSSRRLAGNQETQYF.

The V gene is TRBV5-1, the J gene TRBJ1-4; TCRdb selects TRBD1, and the lack of DNA leaves this call unchecked. This CDR3 has 14 residues. Germline CDR1 SGHRS, CDR2 YFSETQ. CDR3 residues: CASGRQGPNEKLFF.

The chain couples TRBV2 to TRBJ2-1; TCRdb's D gene call, TRBD2, goes unchecked for lack of DNA. Germline assignment: CDR1 SNHLY and CDR2 FYNNEI. The CDR3 has 13 amino acids. The CDR3 loop is CASRLAGYNEQFF.

This chain links TRBV4-1 with TRBJ2-1; the D gene TCRdb calls, TRBD2, cannot be checked with no DNA. Germline values: CDR1 MGHRA, CDR2 YSYEKL. The CDR3 extends over 17 amino acids. This CDR3 is CASSQVAASGRAHEQFF.

The J gene is TRBJ2-3, the V gene TRBV6-5. The CDR3 contains 13 residues. In germline, CDR1 is MNHEY, CDR2 SVGAGI. The CDR3 sequence: CASKTDSTDTQYF.

V gene TRBV27 combines with J gene TRBJ2-2. Germline V gene lookup returns CDR1 MNHEY and CDR2 SMNVEV (reference sequence). The CDR3 spans 12 residues. CDR3: CASSSRFGELFF.

This chain uses TRBV29-1 with TRBJ2-5. The germline V gene encodes CDR1 SQVTM and CDR2 ANQGSEA. The CDR3 has 13 amino acids. This CDR3 is CSVEVPGSETQYF.

The CDR3 sequence: CASSPGGVEAFF. This sequence joins TRBV4-1 and TRBJ1-1; the TRBD1 assignment by TCRdb is unverifiable without DNA. This CDR3 region has 12 residues. Germline loops: CDR1 MGHRA, CDR2 YSYEKL.

The chain has TRBV18 and TRBJ1-5; the D call from TCRdb, TRBD1, cannot be confirmed without DNA. The CDR3 consists of 15 residues. Looked up from germline, CDR1 is KGHSH and CDR2 is LQKENI. The CDR3 loop reads CASSAGTGGRQPQHF. Together with reference TRBV18 and TRBJ1-5, the CDR3 gives the full variable domain: NAGVMQNPRHLVRRRGQEARLRCSPMKGHSHVYWYRQLPEEGLKFMVYLQKENIIDESGMPKERFSAEFPKEGPSILRIQQVVRGDSAAYFCASSAGTGGRQPQHFGDGTRLSIL.

The CDR3 is CASSLLSTTGELFF. The chain recombines TRBV11-2 with TRBJ2-2. Germline CDR1 SGHAT, CDR2 FQNNGV. The CDR3 loop spans 14 amino acids. The entire variable domain, with the rest obtained from reference TRBV11-2 and TRBJ2-2, is as follows: EAGVAQSPRYKIIEKRQSVAFWCNPISGHATLYWYQQILGQGPKLLIQFQNNGVVDDSQLPKDRFSAERLKGVDSTLKIQPAKLEDSAVYLCASSLLSTTGELFFGEGSRLTVL.

This chain connects TRBV6-5 to TRBJ2-2; no DNA is available, so the TRBD1 call from TCRdb remains unchecked. Germline V gene lookup returns CDR1 MNHEY and CDR2 SVGAGI. This CDR3 is built from 15 residues. CDR3 protein: CASSPARIHDGELFF.

The chain employs TRBV4-2 and TRBJ2-1; TCRdb names TRBD2, which stays unverified in the absence of DNA. Germline V gene data show CDR1 as LGHNA and CDR2 as YNFKEQ. CDR3 length equals 15 residues. CDR3: CASSQVSGRGNEQFF.

This chain connects TRBV12-3 or TRBV12-4 to TRBJ1-3. The CDR3 length is 15 residues. CDR3 region: CASSYRRSSGNTIYF.

The V call is TRBV4-1, the J call TRBJ2-1; no DNA is available, so the TRBD2 call from TCRdb remains unchecked. Germline CDR1 MGHRA, CDR2 YSYEKL. The CDR3 contains 17 residues. The CDR3 region is CASSQALSGRPGIGQFF.

The CDR3 loop is CSVPGPVDTGELFF. This chain connects TRBV29-1 to TRBJ2-2; TCRdb's D call, TRBD2, is unchecked because there is no DNA. The CDR3 has 14 residues. Germline CDR1 reads SQVTM; CDR2 reads ANQGSEA.

CDR3 loop: CASSVGTRTSPTDTQYF. V and J are TRBV5-1 and TRBJ2-3; the TCRdb D gene call, TRBD2, has no DNA to confirm it. Looked up from germline, CDR1 is SGHRS and CDR2 is YFSETQ. The CDR3 runs 17 residues.

The chain has TRBV6-5 and TRBJ1-5. Germline V gives CDR1 MNHEY, CDR2 SVGAGI. The CDR3 spans 15 residues. This CDR3 is CASSYTRSGNQPQHF.

V and J are TRBV5-1 and TRBJ2-3; TCRdb's D call of TRBD2 is untestable without DNA. This CDR3 is 15 amino acids long. The germline CDR1 and CDR2 sequences are SGHRS and YFSETQ. CDR3: CASSFMGGGTDTQYF. The full variable domain, with the rest looked up from reference TRBV5-1 and TRBJ2-3, is KAGVTQTPRYLIKTRGQQVTLSCSPISGHRSVSWYQQTPGQGLQFLFEYFSETQRNKGNFPGRFSGRQFSNSRSEMNVSTLELGDSALYLCASSFMGGGTDTQYFGPGTRLTVL.

The V gene is TRBV15, the J gene TRBJ2-1; TCRdb outputs TRBD1, but without DNA this stays unchecked. Germline CDR1 and CDR2: LNHNV and YYDKDF (reference sequence). The CDR3 is 15 residues long. CDR3: CATSRRQGAYNEQFF.

The rearrangement joins TRBV7-2 to TRBJ1-2; there is no DNA to check the TCRdb D call of TRBD1. Germline-derived CDR1 and CDR2 are SGHTA and FQGNSA. The CDR3 is 16 amino acids. CDR3 protein: CASSFSGAGTVYGYTF.

This rearrangement joins TRBV18 to TRBJ1-1; TCRdb outputs TRBD1, but without DNA this stays unchecked. The CDR3 has 13 amino acids. Germline V gives CDR1 KGHSH, CDR2 LQKENI. CDR3 in amino acids: CASSWDRSTEAFF.

The gene calls are TRBV18 and TRBJ1-4; absent DNA, TCRdb's TRBD1 call cannot be checked. The CDR3 runs 18 residues. Germline V gene data show CDR1 as KGHSH and CDR2 as LQKENI. This chain's CDR3 is CASSPGARGLAGNEKLFF.

The V gene is TRBV24-1, the J gene TRBJ2-3; the TCRdb call, TRBD1, lacks DNA for checking. The germline V gene encodes CDR1 KGHDR and CDR2 SFDVKD. The CDR3 consists of 16 residues. The CDR3 is CATSDLPGGKSDTQYF.

This sequence joins TRBV21-1 and TRBJ2-7; TCRdb gives TRBD1 as the D gene, but with no DNA this cannot be confirmed. TRBV21-1 is annotated as a pseudogene. This CDR3 has 16 residues. The CDR3 is CASSARMGQGSYEQYF.